One sample yielded the 4 T cell receptor beta chains listed below, sequenced in a study of cytomegalovirus exposure and HLA in healthy donors. The PCR made use of 60 Vbeta and 13 Jbeta primers. Method: immunoSEQ multiplex PCR; TCRdb's copy keeps in-frame clones and lacks some. The repertoire holds fewer than 350,000 clones, with around nine tenths as singletons. Sequencing input: PBMCs. These receptors originate from a woman aged 18-35 years in good health and CMV-seronegative.

The chain is built from TRBV19 and TRBJ1-6, with 11 bases fitting TRBD1. Germline loops: CDR1 LNHDA, CDR2 SQIVND (reference sequence). The CDR3 loop spans 14 amino acids. The junction had 10 bases not matched to a gene; V was cut back by 9 bases and J by 12 bases. CDR3 residues: CASRDRGITVPLHF. CDR3 sequence (DNA): TGTGCCAGCCGGGACAGGGGGATCACCGTACCCCTCCACTTT.

The V call is TRBV19, the J call TRBJ1-1, with D perhaps TRBD1 (5 bases). The CDR3 contains 14 residues. Per the germline V gene, CDR1 is LNHDA and CDR2 is SQIVND (reference sequence). Trimming took 5 bases from V and 0 from J, leaving 10 bases between them. The CDR3 nucleotides read TGTGCCAGTAGTGGGGGGAAGGTGAACACTGAAGCTTTCTTT. Translating it yields CASSGGKVNTEAFF.

The V gene is TRBV5-6, the J gene TRBJ1-4; a possible D gene is TRBD1 (5 bases). This CDR3 comprises 19 residues. The germline V and J ends were trimmed by 2 bases and 0 bases, with 20 bases remaining between them. CDR1 and CDR2 from the germline V gene are SGHDT and YYEEEE. DNA for the CDR3: TGTGCCAGCAGCTTAGGGGCTCCTTCTCGACGCGCAACTAATGAAAAACTGTTTTTT. This gives the protein CASSLGAPSRRATNEKLFF.

The CDR3 here is CASSQVPRGNEKLFF. CDR3 coding DNA: TGCGCCAGCAGCCAAGTACCCAGGGGTAATGAAAAACTGTTTTTT. V usage is TRBV5-1 and J usage is TRBJ1-4; tentatively, D is TRBD1 (6 bases). The V gene's germline CDR1 is SGHRS and CDR2 YFSETQ. The CDR3 runs to 15 residues. The V end lost 4 bases, the J end lost 4 bases, and 14 bases lay between the germline ends.